Listed here are 32 T cell receptor beta chains from one sample, sequenced in a study of blood T cell repertoires in COVID-19. TCRdb's table, derived via immunoSEQ multiplex PCR, lists solely in-frame clones and lacks some. This table has 100,000 to 150,000 clones, roughly 89% appearing once. Sequencing used peripheral blood. Every receptor here comes from a man between 60 and 70 years old with COVID-19, enrolled during active disease.

This sequence joins TRBV28 and TRBJ2-5, with TRBD1 matching 7 bases. CDR3 length: 14 residues. Germline V CDR1 and CDR2: MDHEN, SYDVKM. Trimming cost V 7 bases and J 7 bases; bases outside gene matches: 12. CDR3 loop: CASTTGVPGGTQYF. The CDR3 nucleotides are TGTGCCAGCACTACAGGGGTCCCGGGCGGGACCCAGTACTTC.

This chain joins TRBV24-1 and TRBJ1-2; tentative D call: TRBD1 (5 bases). Trimming pared 4 bases from V and 4 bases from J, leaving 12 bases between. Germline V gene sequence: CDR1 KGHDR, CDR2 SFDVKD. This CDR3 is built from 14 residues. The CDR3, as DNA: TGTGCCACCAGTGAGGGGGGTATCGGCTATGGCTACACCTTC. Translating it yields CATSEGGIGYGYTF.

This clone was detected only a few times. The rearrangement uses TRBV29-1 and TRBJ2-7; no firm D call. CDR1 SQVTM and CDR2 ANQGSEA come from the germline V gene. This CDR3 region has 14 residues. The germline V and J ends were trimmed by 0 bases and 2 bases, with 11 bases remaining between them. CDR3 in DNA: TGCAGCGTTGAAGATTCGACGGGTACCTACGAGCAGTACTTC. Translation: CSVEDSTGTYEQYF.

The genes are TRBV13 and TRBJ1-3, with D unclear. The V end lost 5 bases, the J end lost 0 bases, and 11 bases lay between the germline ends. The CDR3 consists of 15 residues. Germline-derived CDR1 and CDR2 are PRHDT and FYEKMQ (reference sequence). As DNA, the CDR3 is TGTGCCAGCAGCCATCCACAGATCTCTGGAAACACCATATATTTT. Amino acids: CASSHPQISGNTIYF.

V gene TRBV12-5 combines with J gene TRBJ1-5; 11 nucleotides align to TRBD1. Germline V gene sequence: CDR1 LGHNT, CDR2 FRNRAP. The junction had 9 bases not matched to a gene; V was cut back by 5 bases and J by 6 bases. This CDR3 spans 16 amino acids. CDR3 loop: CASGRGQGAVSQPQHF. CDR3 bases: TGTGCTAGTGGTCGAGGACAGGGGGCAGTAAGTCAGCCCCAGCATTTT.

The V call is TRBV7-9, the J call TRBJ2-2; 9 bases are shared with TRBD1. Germline-derived CDR1 and CDR2 are SEHNR and FQNEAQ (reference sequence). This CDR3 region has 15 residues. With V trimmed by 6 bases and J by 7 bases, 9 bases remained unmatched. The CDR3 DNA is TGTGCCAGCAGATCTGGGACAGGGAATAGCGGGGAGCTGTTTTTT. Residues: CASRSGTGNSGELFF.

The gene calls are TRBV7-9 and TRBJ1-2; D ambiguous. The CDR3 is 13 residues long. Germline V CDR1 and CDR2: SEHNR, FQNEAQ (reference sequence). V lost 1 base, J lost 5 bases, and 8 bases lay in between. The CDR3 reads CASSLGSGYGYTF. The CDR3 DNA reads TGTGCCAGCAGCTTAGGTTCAGGTTATGGCTACACCTTC.

The chain links TRBV7-6 to TRBJ2-6; 9 nucleotides match TRBD1. Germline V gene data show CDR1 as SGHVS and CDR2 as FNYEAQ. Trimming took 2 bases from V and 0 from J; bases not matched to a gene: 8. The CDR3 is made up of 19 amino acids. CDR3 sequence reads: CASSLFGQGPISGANVLTF. The CDR3 DNA follows: TGTGCCAGCAGCTTATTTGGACAGGGGCCTATCTCTGGGGCCAACGTCCTGACTTTC.

The V gene is TRBV6-5, the J gene TRBJ1-2; 7 bases are a match to TRBD1. The CDR3 loop spans 15 amino acids. The V and J ends lost 7 bases and 3 bases, in that order; junction bases with no gene match: 11. The germline CDR1 and CDR2 sequences are MNHEY and SVGAGI. DNA for the CDR3: TGTGCCAGCACTCCGACAGGGAGTGGACACTATGGCTACACCTTC. It encodes CASTPTGSGHYGYTF.

The chain recombines TRBV29-1 with TRBJ1-2; D might be TRBD1 (5 bases). Germline V gene lookup returns CDR1 SQVTM and CDR2 ANQGSEA. This CDR3 has 14 residues. Trimming took off 6 bases at V and 3 bases at J, with 17 bases between the two ends. CDR3 bases: TGCAGCGTCAATTATGGGGGGAATGACTATGGCTACACCTTC. It yields the protein CSVNYGGNDYGYTF.

In its sample, this clone was seen once. The rearrangement links TRBV4-3 to TRBJ1-1, with 10 bases fitting TRBD1. V lost 3 bases, J lost 1 base, and 8 bases stayed unmatched. This CDR3 comprises 17 residues. Germline V gene lookup returns CDR1 LGHNA and CDR2 YSLEER. The CDR3 sequence: CASSQLTGGARNTEAFF. CDR3 in DNA: TGCGCCAGCAGCCAGCTGACAGGGGGCGCGCGGAACACTGAAGCTTTCTTT.

The V call is TRBV11-3, the J call TRBJ2-6; 7 positions agree with TRBD1. This CDR3 contains 15 residues. Germline CDR1 is SGHNT and CDR2 is YENEEA. J gave up 2 bases and V 5 bases, and 3 bases lay outside the gene matches. CDR3 sequence: CASSPQGAGANVLTF. CDR3 coding DNA: TGTGCCAGCAGCCCTCAGGGGGCTGGGGCCAACGTCCTGACTTTC. Combining the CDR3 with reference TRBV11-3 and TRBJ2-6 gives the whole variable domain EAGVVQSPRYKIIEKKQPVAFWCNPISGHNTLYWYLQNLGQGPELLIRYENEEAVDDSQLPKDRFSAERLKGVDSTLKIQPAELGDSAVYLCASSPQGAGANVLTFGAGSRLTVL.

This chain connects TRBV6-5 to TRBJ1-6, with 8 bases lining up with TRBD1. V lost 6 bases, J lost 10 bases, and 8 bases stayed unmatched. Germline CDR1 is MNHEY and CDR2 is SVGAGI. The CDR3 totals 14 residues. As DNA, the CDR3 is TGTGCCAGCAGGAACAGGGGGATGGGATCACCCCTCCACTTT. Translating it yields CASRNRGMGSPLHF.

J is TRBJ1-1 and V is TRBV11-3, with TRBD1 identical over 9 bases. V was pared by 2 bases and J by 5 bases, with 12 bases of the junction left unmatched. This CDR3 comprises 17 residues. The germline V gene encodes CDR1 SGHNT and CDR2 YENEEA. CDR3 coding DNA: TGTGCCAGCAGCTTAACCGGGACAGGGAGCGTGAGGACTGAAGCTTTCTTT. Its protein product is CASSLTGTGSVRTEAFF. Drawing the rest from reference TRBV11-3 and TRBJ1-1, the complete variable domain is EAGVVQSPRYKIIEKKQPVAFWCNPISGHNTLYWYLQNLGQGPELLIRYENEEAVDDSQLPKDRFSAERLKGVDSTLKIQPAELGDSAVYLCASSLTGTGSVRTEAFFGQGTRLTVV.

This clone came up once. V and J are TRBV28 and TRBJ2-7; 7 bases fit TRBD2. V shed 4 bases, J shed 2 bases, and the junction held 11 bases outside the gene matches. There are 16 residues in the CDR3. From germline, CDR1 is MDHEN and CDR2 SYDVKM. The CDR3 spells CASSSPNGEGTYEQYF. The CDR3 DNA follows: TGTGCCAGCAGTTCCCCCAACGGGGAGGGAACCTACGAGCAGTACTTC. Drawing the rest from reference TRBV28 and TRBJ2-7, the complete variable domain is DVKVTQSSRYLVKRTGEKVFLECVQDMDHENMFWYRQDPGLGLRLIYFSYDVKMKEKGDIPEGYSVSREKKERFSLILESASTNQTSMYLCASSSPNGEGTYEQYFGPGTRLTVT.

The genes are TRBV24-1 and TRBJ1-6; D is possibly TRBD1 (6 bases). The CDR3 spans 23 residues. Between the trimmed V and J ends, which lost 3 bases and 7 bases, there was a span of 36 bases. Looked up from germline, CDR1 is KGHDR and CDR2 is SFDVKD. CDR3 loop: CATSDPGHWSQGGRTGRNSPLHF. The CDR3 DNA is TGTGCCACCAGTGATCCCGGGCACTGGAGTCAAGGGGGACGGACGGGTAGGAATTCACCCCTCCACTTT.

The chain recombines TRBV19 with TRBJ2-7; 9 bases fit TRBD1. The CDR3 contains 13 residues. Germline V gene data show CDR1 as LNHDA and CDR2 as SQIVND (reference sequence). V dropped 6 bases and J dropped 4; count of bases not matched to a gene: 4. The DNA for the CDR3 is TGTGCCAGTAGACCCGGGACAGGGTACGAGCAGTACTTC. The encoded protein is CASRPGTGYEQYF. The variable domain in full, completed from reference TRBV19 and TRBJ2-7, reads DGGITQSPKYLFRKEGQNVTLSCEQNLNHDAMYWYRQDPGQGLRLIYYSQIVNDFQKGDIAEGYSVSREKKESFPLTVTSAQKNPTAFYLCASRPGTGYEQYFGPGTRLTVT.

The chain is built from TRBV18 and TRBJ1-1; D is ambiguous. V lost 2 bases to trimming and J lost 6 bases, with 4 bases between them. From germline, CDR1 is KGHSH and CDR2 LQKENI. The CDR3 is 11 residues long. The CDR3, as DNA: TGTGCCAGCTCACCAGGGCCTGAAGCTTTCTTT. The encoded protein is CASSPGPEAFF.

The chain joins TRBV4-3 to TRBJ1-5; weak D call: TRBD1 (5 bases). V was shortened by 0 bases and J by 7 bases, with 13 bases between the two germline ends. Germline V gives CDR1 LGHNA, CDR2 YSLEER. This CDR3 has 15 residues. CDR3 DNA: TGCGCCAGCAGCCAAGATTGGTCAGGGCGACAGCCCCAGCATTTT. Its translation is CASSQDWSGRQPQHF.

This chain links TRBV19 with TRBJ1-2; tentatively, D is TRBD1 (6 bases). This CDR3 contains 13 residues. V lost 6 bases, J lost 8 bases, and 16 bases lay in between. Germline lookup yields CDR1 LNHDA and CDR2 SQIVND (reference sequence). CDR3 nucleotides: TGTGCCAGTAGCCCTCTCAGCGGGGGCGGCTACACCTTC. Protein product: CASSPLSGGGYTF.

Notes on this clone: This sample includes further DNA sequences coding for the same CDR3. This chain connects TRBV15 to TRBJ1-2; no definite D call. This CDR3 is 12 amino acids long. With 2 bases removed from V and 5 bases from J, the gap between germline ends came to 6 bases. Germline V gene data show CDR1 as LNHNV and CDR2 as YYDKDF (reference sequence). The CDR3 DNA follows: TGTGCCACCAGCAGAACAGATTATGGCTACACCTTC. Protein sequence: CATSRTDYGYTF.

This clone was recorded once. This chain joins TRBV15 and TRBJ1-5, with D unresolved. V was cut by 5 bases and J by 5 bases, with 10 bases left in between. The germline V gene has CDR1 LNHNV and CDR2 YYDKDF (reference sequence). The CDR3 runs to 13 residues. CDR3 DNA sequence: TGTGCCACCAGCCTGACGGGAGATCAGCCCCAGCATTTT. This encodes CATSLTGDQPQHF.

The chain employs TRBV7-8 and TRBJ1-1; TRBD1 is a possible D gene (6 bases). The V end lost 7 bases, the J end lost 0 bases, and 9 bases lay between the germline ends. This CDR3 has 13 residues. Looked up from germline, CDR1 is SGHVS and CDR2 is FQNEAQ. The CDR3 reads CASTGQMNTEAFF. The CDR3 DNA reads as TGTGCCAGCACAGGACAGATGAACACTGAAGCTTTCTTT. The full variable domain, completed using reference TRBV7-8 and TRBJ1-1, is GAGVSQSPRYKVAKRGQDVALRCDPISGHVSLFWYQQALGQGPEFLTYFQNEAQLDKSGLPSDRFFAERPEGSVSTLKIQRTQQEDSAVYLCASTGQMNTEAFFGQGTRLTVV.

The chain couples TRBV6-5 to TRBJ1-2; 9 positions agree with TRBD1. This CDR3 is 14 amino acids long. V shed 6 bases, J shed 5 bases, and the junction held 7 bases outside the gene matches. Germline loops: CDR1 MNHEY, CDR2 SVGAGI. DNA of the CDR3: TGTGCCAGCAGCAACAGGGGGCTAGGGTATGGCTACACCTTC. This sequence encodes CASSNRGLGYGYTF.

V is TRBV2 and J is TRBJ2-3, with 9 bases that match TRBD2. This CDR3 contains 13 residues. The V segment lost 0 bases and the J segment 11 bases; nucleotides outside the gene matches: 3. CDR1 SNHLY and CDR2 FYNNEI come from the germline V gene. The CDR3 nucleotides read TGTGCCAGCAGTGAAGCGGGTAGCGGGGGGCAGTATTTT. Translation gives CASSEAGSGGQYF.

The J gene is TRBJ2-1, the V gene TRBV7-9; D not resolved. Between the trimmed V and J ends, which lost 5 bases and 7 bases, there was a span of 9 bases. The CDR3 spans 12 residues. Germline V gene lookup returns CDR1 SEHNR and CDR2 FQNEAQ (reference sequence). For the CDR3, the DNA is TGTGCCAGCAGCGCGAGCAGGAATGAGCAGTTCTTC. Translation: CASSASRNEQFF.

This chain links TRBV6-5 with TRBJ1-5; TRBD1 might be the D (5 bases). The germline CDR1 and CDR2 sequences are MNHEY and SVGAGI. Trimming removed 6 bases from V and 9 bases from J, with 18 bases in between. This CDR3 spans 14 amino acids. Written as DNA, the CDR3 is TGTGCCAGCAGCACCGAGGGGAGGGATCGGCCCCAGCATTTT. Residues: CASSTEGRDRPQHF.

V gene TRBV4-1 combines with J gene TRBJ1-2; D gene uncertain. CDR3 length: 16 residues. V was clipped by 3 bases and J by 3 bases, with 17 bases between them. Germline lookup yields CDR1 MGHRA and CDR2 YSYEKL. The CDR3 loop reads CASSQDEGGMDYGYTF. The CDR3 DNA reads TGCGCCAGCAGCCAGGACGAAGGAGGTATGGACTATGGCTACACCTTC.

The rearrangement links TRBV19 to TRBJ1-2, with D possibly matching TRBD1 (6 bases). From germline, CDR1 is LNHDA and CDR2 SQIVND (reference sequence). Trimming left V 9 bases short and J 7 bases short, with 15 bases between. This CDR3 is built from 12 residues. The chain's CDR3 is CARVGRGSGYTF. In DNA form, the CDR3 reads TGTGCCAGGGTGGGCAGGGGTAGTGGCTACACCTTC.

This sequence joins TRBV5-1 and TRBJ1-2, with TRBD1 matching 11 bases. The CDR3 loop spans 17 amino acids. The germline CDR1 and CDR2 sequences are SGHRS and YFSETQ. V trimming: 0 bases; J trimming: 3 bases; junction bases outside the gene matches: 7. In DNA form, the CDR3 reads TGCGCCAGCAGCTTGGGGACAGGGGGCCCCCTTGACTATGGCTACACCTTC. Its protein is CASSLGTGGPLDYGYTF.

This chain uses TRBV28 with TRBJ1-6; 8 bases are a match to TRBD1. The CDR3 covers 16 residues. The ends lost 3 bases at V and 4 bases at J; junction bases unmatched: 5. Germline CDR1 reads MDHEN; CDR2 reads SYDVKM. The CDR3 nucleotides are TGTGCCAGCAGTTTCTCCTGGACAGGGTATAATTCACCCCTCCACTTT. The encoded protein is CASSFSWTGYNSPLHF.

The chain links TRBV19 to TRBJ2-7, with 8 bases matching TRBD1. CDR3 size: 16 residues. The germline gives CDR1 LNHDA, CDR2 SQIVND (reference sequence). V shed 6 bases, J shed 3 bases, and the junction held 13 bases outside the gene matches. DNA of the CDR3: TGTGCCAGTAGCGGACAGGGCTCCCCCTCTCTCTACGAGCAGTACTTC. Encoded protein: CASSGQGSPSLYEQYF.